The present entry profiles one T cell receptor (beta chain) with its context. What it binds is not known. This CDR3 spans 13 amino acids. Germline lookup yields CDR1 MNHEY and CDR2 SVGAGI. V was clipped by 6 bases and J by 8 bases; unmatched bases: 4. For the library, individual cDNA molecules each received unique molecular identifiers. In the original processing: Sequenced samples showed a median of around 96,000 TCRs each, with counts running from around 25,000 to 690,000. Using its own MiXCR run on the RACE reads, TCRdb lists one record per CDR3 protein. The V and J calls were determined by TCRdb, not by the authors. Of nearly 350,000 distinct CDR3 sequences in the sample, 6% to 8.5% were seen once. This record belongs to a study of human T cells and chemical hapten exposure. Regarding the study as a whole: Among expanded TCRs, significantly more large CDR3 similarity clusters formed than among controls.

Time point in this sample: patch test 1, 2 weeks after DPC sensitization. Treatment noted: therapeutic diphenylcyclopropenone sensitization with weekly scalp DPC. The source material was whole blood, sampled in connection with sensitization to the hapten diphenylcyclopropenone (DPC). The TCR originated in a woman aged 18-30 years with alopecia areata. Some clones in this sample may be carry-over from other donors' samples. This chain connects TRBV6-5 to TRBJ1-2, with 12 bases fitting TRBD1. CDR3 residues: CASRRDRGQGYTF. The CDR3 nucleotides are TGTGCCAGCAGGAGGGACAGGGGGCAGGGCTACACCTTC.